This TCR beta chain was sequenced in a study of T cells in Graves' hyperthyroidism and ophthalmopathy. This clonotype was detected ten times or more. Clinical symptoms, serum thyroxine and TRAb, thyroid ultrasound and orbital computed tomography together formed the diagnostic basis. TCR beta CDR3 sequences were amplified from RNA transcripts. The TCR CDR3 first-round RT-PCR relied on the HTBI primer set. TCRdb reanalysed the multiplex PCR reads using MiXCR and keeps one entry per CDR3 protein. The table records almost 600,000 distinct CDR3 sequences, approximately 44% of them present only once. CDR1 and CDR2 (germline): KGHDR, SFDVKD. The V end lost 1 base, the J end lost 8 bases, and 10 bases lay between the germline ends. The CDR3 covers 14 residues.

The chain carries TRBV24-1 and TRBJ2-2, with a possible D match to TRBD1 (6 bases). Specimen: peripheral blood or thyroid tissue (not recorded which). The source of this sequence is a woman aged 18-35 years with Graves' hyperthyroidism. CDR3 nucleotide sequence: TGTGCCACCAGTGATTTCACAGGGACGGGGGAGCTGTTTTTT. Its translation: CATSDFTGTGELFF.